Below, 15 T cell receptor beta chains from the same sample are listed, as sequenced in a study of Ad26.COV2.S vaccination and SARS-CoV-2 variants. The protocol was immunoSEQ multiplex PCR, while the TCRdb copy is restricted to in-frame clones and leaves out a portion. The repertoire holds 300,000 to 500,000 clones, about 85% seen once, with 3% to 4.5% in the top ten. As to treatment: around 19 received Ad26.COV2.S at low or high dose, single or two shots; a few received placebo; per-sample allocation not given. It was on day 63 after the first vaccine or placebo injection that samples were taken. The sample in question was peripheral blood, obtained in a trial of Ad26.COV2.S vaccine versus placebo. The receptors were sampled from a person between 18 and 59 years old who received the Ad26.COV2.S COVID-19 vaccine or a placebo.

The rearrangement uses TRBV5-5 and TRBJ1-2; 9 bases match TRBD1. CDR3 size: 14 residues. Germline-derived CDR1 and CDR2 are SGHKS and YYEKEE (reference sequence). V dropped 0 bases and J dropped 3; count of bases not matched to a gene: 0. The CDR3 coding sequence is TGTGCCAGCAGCTTGGGACAGGGGGACTATGGCTACACCTTC. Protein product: CASSLGQGDYGYTF.

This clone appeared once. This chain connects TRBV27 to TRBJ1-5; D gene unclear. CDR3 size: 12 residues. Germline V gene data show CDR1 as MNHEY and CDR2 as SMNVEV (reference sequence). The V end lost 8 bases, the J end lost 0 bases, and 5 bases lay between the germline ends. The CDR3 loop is CASGYSNQPQHF. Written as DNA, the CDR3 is TGTGCCAGCGGCTATAGCAATCAGCCCCAGCATTTT.

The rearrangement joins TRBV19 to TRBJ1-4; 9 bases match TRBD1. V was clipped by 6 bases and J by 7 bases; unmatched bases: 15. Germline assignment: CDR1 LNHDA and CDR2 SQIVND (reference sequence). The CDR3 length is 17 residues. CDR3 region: CASRSMGGDRAREKLFF. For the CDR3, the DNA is TGTGCCAGTAGAAGTATGGGGGGGGACAGGGCGCGTGAAAAACTGTTTTTT.

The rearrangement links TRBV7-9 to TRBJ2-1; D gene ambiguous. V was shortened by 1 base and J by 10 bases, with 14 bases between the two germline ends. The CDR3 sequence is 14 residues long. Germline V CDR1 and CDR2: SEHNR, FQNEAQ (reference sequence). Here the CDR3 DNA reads TGTGCCAGCAGCTTAGTAGTCGGCGTTTTGGAGCAGTTCTTC. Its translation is CASSLVVGVLEQFF.

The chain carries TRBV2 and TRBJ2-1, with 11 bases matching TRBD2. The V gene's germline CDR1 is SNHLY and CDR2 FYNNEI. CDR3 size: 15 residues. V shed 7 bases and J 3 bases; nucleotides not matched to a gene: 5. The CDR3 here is CASNSLAGVYNEQFF. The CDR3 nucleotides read TGTGCCAGCAACTCACTAGCGGGAGTCTACAATGAGCAGTTCTTC. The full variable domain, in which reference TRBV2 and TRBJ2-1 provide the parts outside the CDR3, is EPEVTQTPSHQVTQMGQEVILRCVPISNHLYFYWYRQILGQKVEFLVSFYNNEISEKSEIFDDQFSVERPDGSNFTLKIRSTKLEDSAMYFCASNSLAGVYNEQFFGPGTRLTVL.

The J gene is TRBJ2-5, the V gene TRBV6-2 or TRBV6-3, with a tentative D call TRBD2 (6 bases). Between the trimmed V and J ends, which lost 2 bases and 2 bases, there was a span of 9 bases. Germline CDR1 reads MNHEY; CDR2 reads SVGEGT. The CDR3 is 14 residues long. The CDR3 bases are TGTGCCAGCAGTTACGCGGACTATCAAGAGACCCAGTACTTC. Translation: CASSYADYQETQYF.

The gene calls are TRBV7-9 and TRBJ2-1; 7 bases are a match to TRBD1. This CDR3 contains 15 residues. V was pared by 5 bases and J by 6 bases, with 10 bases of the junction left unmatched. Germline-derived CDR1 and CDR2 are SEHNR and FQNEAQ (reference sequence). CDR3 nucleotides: TGTGCCAGCAGCGAGACAGGGTTTAATATCAATGAGCAGTTCTTC. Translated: CASSETGFNINEQFF. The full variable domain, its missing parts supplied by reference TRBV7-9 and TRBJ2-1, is DTGVSQNPRHKITKRGQNVTFRCDPISEHNRLYWYRQTLGQGPEFLTYFQNEAQLEKSRLLSDRFSAERPKGSFSTLEIQRTEQGDSAMYLCASSETGFNINEQFFGPGTRLTVL.

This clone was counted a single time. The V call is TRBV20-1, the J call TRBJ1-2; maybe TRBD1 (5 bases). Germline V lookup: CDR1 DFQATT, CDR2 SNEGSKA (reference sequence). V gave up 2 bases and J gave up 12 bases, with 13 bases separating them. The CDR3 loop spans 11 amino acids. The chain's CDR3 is CSARWGREDTF. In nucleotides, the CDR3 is TGCAGTGCTAGATGGGGCAGGGAAGACACCTTC.

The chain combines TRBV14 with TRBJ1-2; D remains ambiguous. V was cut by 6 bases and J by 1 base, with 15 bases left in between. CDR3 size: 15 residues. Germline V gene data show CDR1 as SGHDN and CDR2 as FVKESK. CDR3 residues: CASSYSFKGNYGYTF. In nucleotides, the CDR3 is TGTGCCAGCAGTTACTCCTTCAAGGGTAACTATGGCTACACCTTC.

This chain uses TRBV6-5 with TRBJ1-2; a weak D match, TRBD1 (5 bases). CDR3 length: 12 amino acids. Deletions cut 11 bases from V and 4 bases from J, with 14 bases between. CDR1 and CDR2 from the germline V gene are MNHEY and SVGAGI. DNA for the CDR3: TGTGCCGGCCAGGGAGATCCCTATGGCTACACCTTC. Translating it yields CAGQGDPYGYTF.

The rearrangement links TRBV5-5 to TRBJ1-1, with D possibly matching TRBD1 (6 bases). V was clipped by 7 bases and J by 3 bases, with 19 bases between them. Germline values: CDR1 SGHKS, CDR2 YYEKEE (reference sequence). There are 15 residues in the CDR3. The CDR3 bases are TGTGCCAGCCGAAACCAGATCGGGGGCCACACTGAAGCTTTCTTT. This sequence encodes CASRNQIGGHTEAFF.

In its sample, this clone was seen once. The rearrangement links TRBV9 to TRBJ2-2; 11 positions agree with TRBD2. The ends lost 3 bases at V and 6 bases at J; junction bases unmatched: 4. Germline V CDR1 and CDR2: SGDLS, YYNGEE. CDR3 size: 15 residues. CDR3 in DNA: TGTGCCAGCAGCGGGGCTAGCGGGGGGCCCGGGGAGCTGTTTTTT. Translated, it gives CASSGASGGPGELFF.

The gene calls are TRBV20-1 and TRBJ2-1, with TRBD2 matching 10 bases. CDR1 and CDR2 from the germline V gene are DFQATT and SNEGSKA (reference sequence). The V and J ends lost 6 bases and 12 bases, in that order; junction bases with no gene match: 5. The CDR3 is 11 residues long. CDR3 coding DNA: TGCAGTGCGCCGAGCGGGGGGGTGCAGTTCTTC. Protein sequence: CSAPSGGVQFF.

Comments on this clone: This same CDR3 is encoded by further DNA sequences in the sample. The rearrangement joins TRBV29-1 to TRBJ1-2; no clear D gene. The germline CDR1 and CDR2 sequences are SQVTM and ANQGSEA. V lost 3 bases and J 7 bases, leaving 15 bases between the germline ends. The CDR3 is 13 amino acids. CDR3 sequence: CSVDPTGAFGYTF. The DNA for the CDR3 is TGCAGCGTTGACCCGACGGGAGCATTTGGCTACACCTTC.

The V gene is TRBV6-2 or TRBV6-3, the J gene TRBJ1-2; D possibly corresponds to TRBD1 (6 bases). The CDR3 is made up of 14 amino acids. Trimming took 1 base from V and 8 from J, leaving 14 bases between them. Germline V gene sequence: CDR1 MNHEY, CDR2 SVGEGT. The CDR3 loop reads CASSYYRAASGYTF. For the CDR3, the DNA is TGTGCCAGCAGTTACTACAGGGCGGCGAGCGGCTACACCTTC.